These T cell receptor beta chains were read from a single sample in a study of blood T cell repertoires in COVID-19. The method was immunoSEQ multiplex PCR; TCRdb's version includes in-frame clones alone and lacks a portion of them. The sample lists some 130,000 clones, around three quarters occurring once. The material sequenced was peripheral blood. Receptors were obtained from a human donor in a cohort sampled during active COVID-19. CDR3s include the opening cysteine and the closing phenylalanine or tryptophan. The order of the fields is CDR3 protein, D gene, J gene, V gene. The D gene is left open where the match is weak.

CASSSRSSSPLHF	-	TRBJ1-6	TRBV19
CASSKGQGPYEQYF	TRBD1	TRBJ2-7	TRBV6-5
CASSGDRASSYNSPLHF	TRBD1	TRBJ1-6	TRBV5-4
CAARKDRGNTEAFF	TRBD1	TRBJ1-1	TRBV6-5
CASSRDTTSTDTQYF	-	TRBJ2-3	TRBV27
CASSYTQETQYF	-	TRBJ2-5	TRBV7-9
CATSNRRGASGANVLTF	-	TRBJ2-6	TRBV15
CASSQKIRDTGELFF	-	TRBJ2-2	TRBV6-5
CASSLPRGGSYNEQFF	TRBD2	TRBJ2-1	TRBV5-1
CASSSQTHPYEQYF	-	TRBJ2-7	TRBV21-1
CASSSTTTARGYTF	-	TRBJ1-2	TRBV5-5
CASSPPTGDTEAFF	TRBD1	TRBJ1-1	TRBV4-2
CASSFGQSGNSPLHF	-	TRBJ1-6	TRBV11-3
CASSDFGQGHSPLHF	TRBD1	TRBJ1-6	TRBV6-4
CSASQTGTNTEAFF	TRBD1	TRBJ1-1	TRBV20-1
CASSLVAGGQEGDTQYF	TRBD2	TRBJ2-3	TRBV6-6
CASSSPPGQPRAYQPQHF	TRBD1	TRBJ1-5	TRBV28
CASSDRLAGGSYNEQFF	TRBD2	TRBJ2-1	TRBV9
CASSQSCWHPEQYF	-	TRBJ2-7	TRBV23-1
CASTLSNQPQHF	-	TRBJ1-5	TRBV6-6
CASSLGQGVNQPQHF	TRBD1	TRBJ1-5	TRBV11-2
CASSQRGGAYNSPLHF	-	TRBJ1-6	TRBV3-1/TRBV3-2
CASSQQGAYGYTF	TRBD1	TRBJ1-2	TRBV3-1/TRBV3-2
CASIPRVETGVGEQYF	TRBD1	TRBJ2-7	TRBV27
CASRPDRVGNQPQHF	TRBD1	TRBJ1-5	TRBV28
CASRTLEDWHYGYTF	-	TRBJ1-2	TRBV5-1
CASSLGPSSGANVLTF	-	TRBJ2-6	TRBV5-1
CASSLRGMNTEAFF	-	TRBJ1-1	TRBV6-6
CASSYSKVAGGYEQFF	TRBD2	TRBJ2-1	TRBV6-5
CASSTPPGTGELFF	-	TRBJ2-2	TRBV5-1
CASSPRDRDFVPQHF	TRBD1	TRBJ1-5	TRBV28
CASRANRGGSNYGYTF	TRBD1	TRBJ1-2	TRBV2
CASSQSPAGSVANYGYTF	-	TRBJ1-2	TRBV4-2
CASSLTQGRAEAFF	-	TRBJ1-1	TRBV5-1
CASSQVGGSNNEQFF	-	TRBJ2-1	TRBV4-2
CASSFQFNQPQHF	-	TRBJ1-5	TRBV12-3/TRBV12-4
CASSSERTVDMNTEAFF	-	TRBJ1-1	TRBV11-2
CASSLLAGGKETQYF	TRBD2	TRBJ2-5	TRBV3-1/TRBV3-2
CATSGAPNTGELFF	-	TRBJ2-2	TRBV24-1
CAISGGTGVDEKLFF	TRBD1	TRBJ1-4	TRBV10-3
CASSTPRTDIDGYTF	-	TRBJ1-2	TRBV4-1
CASSGGLGSSYEQYF	-	TRBJ2-7	TRBV3-1/TRBV3-2
CASSSPDRENTEAFF	TRBD1	TRBJ1-1	TRBV19